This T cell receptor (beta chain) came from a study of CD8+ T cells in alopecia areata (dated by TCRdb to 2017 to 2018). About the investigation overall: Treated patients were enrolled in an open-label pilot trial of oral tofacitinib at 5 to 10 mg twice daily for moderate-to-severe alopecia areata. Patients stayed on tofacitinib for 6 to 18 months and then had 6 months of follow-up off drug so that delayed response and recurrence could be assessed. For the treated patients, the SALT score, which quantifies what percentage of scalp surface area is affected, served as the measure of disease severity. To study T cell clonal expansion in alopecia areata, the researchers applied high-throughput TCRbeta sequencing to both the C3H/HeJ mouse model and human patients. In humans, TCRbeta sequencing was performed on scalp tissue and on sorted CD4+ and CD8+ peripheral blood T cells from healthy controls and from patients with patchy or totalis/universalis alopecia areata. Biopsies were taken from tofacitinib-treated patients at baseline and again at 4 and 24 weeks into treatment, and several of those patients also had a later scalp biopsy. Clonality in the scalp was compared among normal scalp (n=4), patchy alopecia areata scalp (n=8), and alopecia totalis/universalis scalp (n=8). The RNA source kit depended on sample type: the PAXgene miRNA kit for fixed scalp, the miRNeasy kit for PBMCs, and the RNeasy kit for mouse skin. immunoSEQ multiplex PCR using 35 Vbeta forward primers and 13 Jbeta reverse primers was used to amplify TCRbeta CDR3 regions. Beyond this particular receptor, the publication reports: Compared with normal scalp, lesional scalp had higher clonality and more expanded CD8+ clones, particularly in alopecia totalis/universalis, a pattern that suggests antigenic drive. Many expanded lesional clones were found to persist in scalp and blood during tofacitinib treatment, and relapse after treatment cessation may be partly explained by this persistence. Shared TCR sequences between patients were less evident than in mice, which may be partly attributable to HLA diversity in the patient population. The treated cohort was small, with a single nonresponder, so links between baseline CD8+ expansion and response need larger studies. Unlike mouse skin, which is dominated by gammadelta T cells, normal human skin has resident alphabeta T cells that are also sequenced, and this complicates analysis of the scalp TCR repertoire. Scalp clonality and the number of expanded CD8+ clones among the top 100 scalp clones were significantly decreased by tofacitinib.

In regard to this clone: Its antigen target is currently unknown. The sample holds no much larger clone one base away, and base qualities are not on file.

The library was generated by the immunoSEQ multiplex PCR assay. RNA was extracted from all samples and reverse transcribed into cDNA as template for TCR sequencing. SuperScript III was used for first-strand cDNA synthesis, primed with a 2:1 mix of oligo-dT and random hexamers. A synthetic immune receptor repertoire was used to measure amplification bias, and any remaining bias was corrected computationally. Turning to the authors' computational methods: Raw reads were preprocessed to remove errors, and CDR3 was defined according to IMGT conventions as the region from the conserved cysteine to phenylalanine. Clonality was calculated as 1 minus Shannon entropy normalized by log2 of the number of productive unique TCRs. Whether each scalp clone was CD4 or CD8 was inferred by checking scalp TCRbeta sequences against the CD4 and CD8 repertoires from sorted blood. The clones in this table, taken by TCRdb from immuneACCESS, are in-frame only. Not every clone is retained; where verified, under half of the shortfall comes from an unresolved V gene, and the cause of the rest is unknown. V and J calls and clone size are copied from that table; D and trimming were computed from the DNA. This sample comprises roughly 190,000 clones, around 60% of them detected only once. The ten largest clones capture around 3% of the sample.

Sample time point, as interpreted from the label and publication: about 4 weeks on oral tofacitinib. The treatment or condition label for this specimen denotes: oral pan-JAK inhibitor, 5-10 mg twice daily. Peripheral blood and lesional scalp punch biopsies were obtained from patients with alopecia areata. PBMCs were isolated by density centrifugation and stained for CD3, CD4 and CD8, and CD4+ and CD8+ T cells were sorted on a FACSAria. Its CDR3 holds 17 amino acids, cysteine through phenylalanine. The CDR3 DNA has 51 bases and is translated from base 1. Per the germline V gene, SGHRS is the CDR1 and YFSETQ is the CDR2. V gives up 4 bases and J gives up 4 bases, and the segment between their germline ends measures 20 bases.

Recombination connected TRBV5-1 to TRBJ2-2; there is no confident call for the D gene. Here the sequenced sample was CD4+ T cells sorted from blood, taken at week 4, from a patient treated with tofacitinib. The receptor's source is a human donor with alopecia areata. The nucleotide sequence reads TGCGCCAGCAGCCCGATGGAGCCTTTAGACTCCACCGGGGAGCTGTTTTTT. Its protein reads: CASSPMEPLDSTGELFF.